The present T cell receptor beta chain was sequenced within a study of blood T cell repertoires in COVID-19. Study-level information: Sources were T cells, B-cell-depleted T cells, or PBMCs; the material itself was cDNA or gDNA.

The germline gives CDR1 SGHNT, CDR2 YYREEE (reference sequence). The CDR3 extends over 16 amino acids. Trimming at V came to 0 bases and at J to 6 bases, leaving 5 bases not matched to a gene. Either two negative PCRs, clearance, or symptom resolution qualified Cohort 3 donors as recovered. In the study's own analysis: Using reference gene primer amplification, nucleated cell counts were estimated. TCRdb's copy holds only in-frame clones and misses some; the assay was immunoSEQ multiplex PCR. V and J calls and clone size follow that table, whereas D and trimming were derived from the DNA. The sample has a few hundred thousand clones, around 90% seen once; the top ten hold around 9.3%.

The source material was PBMCs or T cells enriched from blood (not recorded which). V gene TRBV5-4 combines with J gene TRBJ1-6; TRBD1 aligns across 8 bases. This receptor was obtained from a woman between 18 and 30 years old who had recovered from COVID-19. CDR3 nucleotide sequence: TGTGCCAGCAGCTTGGCCCCCAGGGGGCGTAATTCACCCCTCCACTTT. Translated: CASSLAPRGRNSPLHF.